The rows below give T cell receptor beta chains drawn from one sample of a study of early T cells in non-severe SARS-CoV-2 infection. MiXCR was run by TCRdb on the 5' RACE reads, yielding one entry per CDR3 protein. The top ten hold under 2.5% of the sample, which has around 25,000 distinct CDR3 sequences, 4.5% to 7% seen once. Sequenced sample: whole blood. The receptors derive from an adult who was a healthcare worker with PCR-confirmed SARS-CoV-2 infection or an uninfected control (not recorded which). Each CDR3 is given with its conserved first and last residue. The D gene is left open where the match is weak. Expanded clones are given a class, and other clones once, few, many or no size at all.

j_call v_call d_call clone_size cdr3_aa cdr3_nt
TRBJ1-4 TRBV2 . . CASKGHRDEKLFF TGTGCCAGCAAAGGACACAGGGATGAAAAACTGTTTTTT
TRBJ1-2 TRBV10-1 . many CASSEETPYGYTF TGCGCCAGCAGTGAGGAGACGCCCTATGGCTACACCTTC
TRBJ1-2 TRBV7-6 TRBD1 few CASSLGIGGAVYGYTF TGTGCCAGCAGCTTAGGTATAGGGGGCGCGGTCTATGGCTACACCTTC
TRBJ1-4 TRBV7-2 . . CASSQPNEKLFF TGTGCCAGCAGCCAACCTAATGAAAAACTGTTTTTT
TRBJ2-3 TRBV12-3/TRBV12-4 . medium-sized CASSLAGPTDTQYF TGTGCCAGCAGTTTAGCGGGCCCGACAGATACGCAGTATTTT
TRBJ1-1 TRBV16 . . CASSRQINTEAFF TGTGCCAGCAGCCGGCAGATAAACACTGAAGCTTTCTTT
TRBJ2-3 TRBV29-1 TRBD1 few CSVDQGADTQYF TGCAGCGTTGACCAGGGGGCAGATACGCAGTATTTT
TRBJ1-1 TRBV18 TRBD1 few CASSGGQDMNTEAFF TGTGCCAGCTCAGGGGGACAGGACATGAACACTGAAGCTTTCTTT
TRBJ1-4 TRBV20-1 . many CSARDPFVEKLFF TGCAGTGCTAGGGACCCTTTCGTTGAAAAACTGTTTTTT
TRBJ2-3 TRBV6-6 . many CASSSTGRGPDTQYF TGTGCCAGCAGTTCAACAGGGAGGGGCCCAGATACGCAGTATTTT
TRBJ1-1 TRBV20-1 TRBD1 . CSARQGTGNTEAFF TGCAGTGCTAGACAAGGGACAGGGAACACTGAAGCTTTCTTT
TRBJ1-6 TRBV6-1 . many CASSEGLELSPLHF TGTGCCAGCAGTGAGGGGTTGGAGCTTTCACCCCTCCACTTT
TRBJ1-1 TRBV18 . . CASSPRPTNTEAFF TGTGCCAGCTCACCGCGGCCGACGAACACTGAAGCTTTCTTT
TRBJ1-6 TRBV6-5 . many CASRGFGTTNSPLHF TGTGCCAGCAGGGGGTTCGGGACTACTAATTCACCCCTCCACTTT
TRBJ1-5 TRBV7-8 . many CASSSPGPQPQHF TGTGCCAGCAGCTCACCTGGGCCTCAGCCCCAGCATTTT
TRBJ2-2 TRBV7-2 . many CASSQRTRHPSGELFF TGTGCCAGCAGCCAACGGACTCGCCACCCTTCCGGGGAGCTGTTTTTT
TRBJ1-5 TRBV7-9 TRBD1 many CASSPGQGNQPQHF TGTGCCAGCAGCCCGGGACAGGGGAATCAGCCCCAGCATTTT
TRBJ1-1 TRBV5-1 . many CASSPRGGPATEAFF TGCGCCAGCAGCCCGCGGGGAGGGCCCGCCACTGAAGCTTTCTTT
TRBJ2-2 TRBV20-1 TRBD1 many CSANRDRGSGELFF TGCAGTGCAAACCGGGACAGAGGATCCGGGGAGCTGTTTTTT
TRBJ1-6 TRBV13 . many CASSTTGGSPLHF TGTGCCAGCAGCACCACTGGTGGTTCACCCCTCCACTTT
TRBJ1-2 TRBV20-1 . many CSATPNGADYGYTF TGCAGTGCCACACCCAACGGGGCAGACTATGGCTACACCTTC
TRBJ1-1 TRBV12-3/TRBV12-4 TRBD1 . CASSNLRQGSAEAFF TGTGCCAGCAGTAATTTACGACAGGGGAGCGCTGAAGCTTTCTTT
TRBJ2-3 TRBV5-6 . many CASSSLRAVTDTQYF TGTGCCAGCAGCTCGCTGAGGGCGGTGACAGATACGCAGTATTTT
TRBJ1-3 TRBV12-3/TRBV12-4 TRBD1 . CASSTGQASSGNTIYF TGTGCCAGCAGCACGGGACAGGCAAGCTCTGGAAACACCATATATTTT
TRBJ1-6 TRBV20-1 . . CSASVGAGHSPLHF TGCAGTGCTAGTGTGGGGGCAGGACATTCACCCCTCCACTTT
TRBJ2-2 TRBV29-1 TRBD2 . CSVKPRGSNTGELFF TGCAGCGTAAAACCGCGGGGGTCGAACACCGGGGAGCTGTTTTTT
TRBJ2-7 TRBV20-1 . . CSARDPRTSSTYEQYF TGCAGTGCTAGAGATCCGCGGACAAGCAGCACCTACGAGCAGTACTTC
TRBJ2-1 TRBV7-6 . medium-sized CASSLGSYNEQFF TGTGCCAGCAGCTTAGGTAGCTACAATGAGCAGTTCTTC
TRBJ2-2 TRBV5-1 . few CASSFRGDPGELFF TGCGCCAGCAGCTTCCGTGGGGACCCCGGGGAGCTGTTTTTT
TRBJ2-1 TRBV12-3/TRBV12-4 . many CASSPPGGGQFF TGTGCCAGCAGCCCACCCGGGGGTGGGCAGTTCTTC
TRBJ1-4 TRBV7-7 . few CASSPLGKLFF TGTGCTAGCAGCCCCTTAGGAAAACTGTTTTTT
TRBJ2-5 TRBV19 . many CASSPRMAQETQYF TGTGCCAGTAGTCCGAGGATGGCCCAAGAGACCCAGTACTTC
TRBJ2-2 TRBV5-6 TRBD2 . CASSWSGGITGELFF TGTGCCAGCAGCTGGAGCGGGGGGATCACCGGGGAGCTGTTTTTT
TRBJ2-5 TRBV29-1 TRBD2 many CSVGSGGVQETQYF TGCAGCGTTGGTAGCGGGGGGGTCCAAGAGACCCAGTACTTC
TRBJ1-6 TRBV18 . many CASSPKGSDSPLHF TGTGCCAGCTCACCGAAGGGATCTGATTCACCCCTCCACTTT
TRBJ1-1 TRBV7-9 TRBD1 many CASSSRTGSGRTEAFF TGTGCCAGCAGCTCCAGGACAGGATCAGGTAGGACTGAAGCTTTCTTT
TRBJ1-5 TRBV20-1 . many CSARTTYFNQPQHF TGCAGTGCCAGAACGACATACTTCAATCAGCCCCAGCATTTT
TRBJ2-2 TRBV6-1 TRBD1 many CASRWGQGAGELFF TGTGCCAGCAGATGGGGACAGGGGGCCGGGGAGCTGTTTTTT
TRBJ1-4 TRBV2 TRBD1 few CASSRRPPDRGQGPANEKLFF TGTGCCAGCAGTCGGCGACCACCGGATAGAGGACAGGGACCGGCTAATGAAAAACTGTTTTTT
TRBJ2-3 TRBV12-3/TRBV12-4 . . CASSMKGGLTDTQYF TGTGCCAGCAGTATGAAGGGAGGCCTCACAGATACGCAGTATTTT
TRBJ2-1 TRBV5-1 . . CASSLGSVDNEQFF TGCGCCAGCAGCTTGGGCAGCGTCGACAATGAGCAGTTCTTC
TRBJ2-2 TRBV18 . many CASSPLLGRNTGELFF TGTGCCAGCTCACCCCTCCTGGGGAGGAACACCGGGGAGCTGTTTTTT
TRBJ2-1 TRBV24-1 . few CATSDFRQGGRNEQFF TGTGCCACCAGTGATTTCCGGCAGGGGGGTCGCAATGAGCAGTTCTTC
TRBJ2-5 TRBV11-2 . many CASSLEGTRRETQYF TGTGCCAGCAGCTTGGAAGGGACCCGGCGGGAGACCCAGTACTTC
TRBJ1-2 TRBV6-5 TRBD1 many CASSYSRDRARHGYTF TGTGCCAGCAGTTACTCTAGGGACAGGGCAAGACATGGCTACACCTTC
TRBJ2-1 TRBV5-1 . many CASSLRPRGAPSSYNEQFF TGCGCCAGCAGCCTGCGACCCAGAGGTGCCCCTAGCTCCTACAATGAGCAGTTCTTC
TRBJ2-1 TRBV6-4 . medium-sized CASSEIADNEQFF TGTGCCAGCAGTGAAATAGCGGACAATGAGCAGTTCTTC
TRBJ2-5 TRBV5-1 . many CASSLDGETQYF TGCGCCAGCAGCCTGGACGGGGAGACCCAGTACTTC
TRBJ1-5 TRBV21-1 . few CASSKGTGNQPQHF TGTGCCAGCAGCAAGGGGACCGGCAATCAGCCCCAGCATTTT
TRBJ2-3 TRBV6-5 . . CASSYDATDTQYF TGTGCCAGCAGTTACGACGCCACAGATACGCAGTATTTT